The rows below give T cell receptor beta chains drawn from one sample of a study of T cells in Graves' hyperthyroidism and ophthalmopathy. MiXCR was run by TCRdb on the multiplex PCR reads, yielding one entry per CDR3 protein. The table shows 500,000 to 700,000 distinct CDR3 sequences, with 16% occurring only once. The sequenced material came from blood. The receptors stem from a woman in her late teens or twenties with Graves' hyperthyroidism. Both conserved end residues are part of each CDR3. D genes are given only for firm matches. Clone size is not always given. Where it is, it says once, few, many or a class for expanded clones.

TRBV20-1	NA	few	TRBJ2-2	CSATGQFSGGELFF	TGCAGTGCTACAGGACAGTTCTCGGGCGGGGAGCTGTTTTTT
TRBV6-1	NA	many	TRBJ2-1	CASQLGSYNEQFF	TGTGCCAGCCAACTAGGCTCCTACAATGAGCAGTTCTTC
TRBV11-3	TRBD2	NA	TRBJ2-1	CASSLGELGLEYLFF	TGTGCCAGCAGCTTAGGGGAACTCGGACTAGAGTATCTGTTCTTC
TRBV7-2	NA	NA	TRBJ2-1	CASTTKEKTGLNFHNEQFF	TGTGCCAGCACCACTAAAGAGAAGACAGGCCTCAATTTCCACAATGAGCAGTTCTTC
TRBV25-1	TRBD2	few	TRBJ2-5	CASSEFPGTSRYQETQYF	TGTGCCAGCAGTGAATTCCCCGGGACTAGCAGGTACCAAGAGACCCAGTACTTC
TRBV12-3/TRBV12-4	NA	few	TRBJ1-2	CASSSRDYGYTF	TGTGCCAGCAGTTCCAGGGACTATGGCTACACCTTC
TRBV25-1	NA	NA	TRBJ1-2	CASSVNGQTGSGYTF	TGTGCCAGCAGTGTCAACGGGCAAACAGGGTCCGGCTACACCTTC
TRBV7-9	NA	NA	TRBJ2-1	CASGLNSANNEQFF	TGTGCCAGCGGCTTAAATAGCGCCAACAATGAGCAGTTCTTC
TRBV27	TRBD1	many	TRBJ1-2	CASSSQQGSYGYTF	TGTGCCAGCAGTTCCCAACAGGGGTCCTATGGCTACACCTTC
TRBV13	TRBD2	few	TRBJ2-3	CASSPTSGPIRSGTDTQYF	TGTGCCAGCAGCCCGACTAGCGGCCCCATCCGCTCTGGCACAGATACGCAGTATTTT
TRBV6-1	TRBD2	NA	TRBJ2-2	CASSGTSGGGELFF	TGTGCCAGCAGTGGGACTAGCGGCGGCGGGGAGCTGTTTTTT
TRBV7-2	TRBD2	many	TRBJ2-5	CAATQAGIQETQYF	TGTGCAGCTACCCAAGCGGGGATCCAAGAGACCCAGTACTTC
TRBV2	TRBD2	NA	TRBJ2-2	CANRGSSGGTNTGELFF	TGTGCCAACCGGGGGTCTAGCGGGGGGACTAACACCGGGGAGCTGTTTTTT
TRBV12-3/TRBV12-4	TRBD1	NA	TRBJ1-2	CASSLVTGAFSYGYTF	TGTGCCAGCAGTTTAGTCACAGGGGCCTTCTCCTATGGCTACACCTTC
TRBV20-1	NA	many	TRBJ1-5	CSALSEQTDQPQHF	TGCAGTGCTCTGTCCGAGCAGACCGATCAGCCCCAGCATTTT
TRBV12-3/TRBV12-4	NA	many	TRBJ1-2	CASTSREGPGKGYTF	TGTGCCAGCACTAGCCGTGAGGGGCCAGGGAAGGGCTACACCTTC
TRBV7-8	TRBD1	NA	TRBJ1-5	CASSLGMGQDSNQPQHF	TGTGCCAGCAGCTTAGGTATGGGACAGGATAGCAATCAGCCCCAGCATTTT
TRBV5-1	NA	many	TRBJ1-5	CASSLGPEINQPQHF	TGCGCCAGCAGCTTGGGGCCAGAGATCAATCAGCCCCAGCATTTT
TRBV2	NA	NA	TRBJ1-4	CAARRRENEKLFF	TGTGCCGCCCGTCGACGTGAAAATGAAAAACTGTTTTTT
TRBV18	TRBD2	many	TRBJ2-1	CASSYGTKGHNEQFF	TGTGCCAGCTCATACGGGACTAAGGGTCACAATGAGCAGTTCTTC
TRBV15	NA	few	TRBJ1-2	CATNDRYYGYTF	TGTGCCACGAACGACAGATACTATGGCTACACCTTC
TRBV6-1	NA	NA	TRBJ2-7	CASSYTGTGDEQYF	TGTGCCAGCAGTTATACAGGGACGGGGGACGAGCAGTACTTC
TRBV11-3	TRBD2	few	TRBJ2-2	CASSRNLGLGNTGELFF	TGTGCCAGCAGCCGCAACCTGGGACTAGGGAACACCGGGGAGCTGTTTTTT
TRBV4-3	NA	NA	TRBJ1-1	CASSQTRGLETEAFF	TGCGCCAGCAGCCAAACGAGGGGCTTGGAAACTGAAGCTTTCTTT
TRBV7-3	NA	few	TRBJ2-2	CASSRSGYTGELFF	TGTGCCAGCAGCCGAAGTGGATACACCGGGGAGCTGTTTTTT
TRBV9	TRBD2	few	TRBJ2-7	CASSVSAGGPYEQYF	TGTGCCAGCAGCGTCTCAGCGGGGGGACCCTACGAGCAGTACTTC
TRBV12-3/TRBV12-4	NA	few	TRBJ1-1	CASSFGPRQEAFF	TGTGCCAGCAGTTTCGGGCCCCGTCAGGAAGCTTTCTTT
TRBV12-3/TRBV12-4	NA	many	TRBJ2-7	CASSERKGYSYEQYF	TGTGCCAGCAGTGAGCGTAAGGGGTACTCCTACGAGCAGTACTTC
TRBV20-1	NA	NA	TRBJ2-1	CSARDRLGGNEQFF	TGCAGTGCTAGAGATCGGTTGGGGGGCAATGAGCAGTTCTTC
TRBV19	NA	few	TRBJ1-5	CASRLPGPRGNQPQHF	TGTGCCAGCCGGCTGCCGGGCCCTCGGGGCAATCAGCCCCAGCATTTT
TRBV7-9	NA	few	TRBJ2-3	CASRKAGGTDTQYF	TGTGCCAGCAGGAAAGCAGGGGGCACAGATACGCAGTATTTT
TRBV25-1	TRBD1	few	TRBJ1-4	CASSEFTGTGNEKLFF	TGTGCCAGCAGTGAATTTACCGGGACAGGGAATGAAAAACTGTTTTTT
TRBV29-1	TRBD1	NA	TRBJ1-1	CSVDRTGVATEAFF	TGCAGCGTAGACAGGACAGGAGTAGCGACTGAAGCTTTCTTT
TRBV7-9	NA	few	TRBJ2-5	CASSFKGGQEAQYF	TGTGCCAGCAGCTTCAAGGGGGGCCAAGAGGCCCAGTACTTC
TRBV6-1	NA	many	TRBJ1-1	CASSSTKNTEAFF	TGTGCCAGCAGTAGTACTAAAAACACTGAAGCTTTCTTT
TRBV6-9	TRBD2	NA	TRBJ2-1	CASSYSLSSGRSNGEQFF	TGTGCCAGCAGTTATTCGCTTTCTAGCGGGAGGTCGAACGGTGAGCAGTTCTTC
TRBV28	TRBD1	many	TRBJ2-7	CASSPPGQGSYEQYF	TGTGCCAGCAGTCCCCCGGGACAGGGCTCCTACGAGCAGTACTTC
TRBV6-2/TRBV6-3	TRBD2	many	TRBJ2-1	CASSSGLAGGKYNEQFF	TGTGCCAGCTCGTCGGGACTAGCGGGGGGGAAATACAATGAGCAGTTCTTC